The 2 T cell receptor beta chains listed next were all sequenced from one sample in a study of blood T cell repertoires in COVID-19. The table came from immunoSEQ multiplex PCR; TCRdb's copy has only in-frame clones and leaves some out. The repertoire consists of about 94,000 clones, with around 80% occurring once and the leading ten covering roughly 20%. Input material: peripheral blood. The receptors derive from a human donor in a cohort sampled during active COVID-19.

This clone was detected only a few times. The CDR3 DNA is TGTGCCAGCAGCCAAGACGTCGGCTCCTACGAGCAGTACTTC. It is translated as CASSQDVGSYEQYF. V and J are TRBV4-2 and TRBJ2-7; D not resolved. V was clipped by 0 bases and J by 0 bases, with 6 bases between them. Germline V gene sequence: CDR1 LGHNA, CDR2 YNFKEQ. The CDR3 has 14 residues.

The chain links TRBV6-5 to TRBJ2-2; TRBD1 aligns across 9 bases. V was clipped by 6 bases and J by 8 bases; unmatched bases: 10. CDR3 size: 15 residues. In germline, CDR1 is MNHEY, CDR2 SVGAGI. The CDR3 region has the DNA TGTGCCAGCAGCTATTTACAGGGGGCGCCGGGGGAGCTGTTTTTT. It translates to CASSYLQGAPGELFF.